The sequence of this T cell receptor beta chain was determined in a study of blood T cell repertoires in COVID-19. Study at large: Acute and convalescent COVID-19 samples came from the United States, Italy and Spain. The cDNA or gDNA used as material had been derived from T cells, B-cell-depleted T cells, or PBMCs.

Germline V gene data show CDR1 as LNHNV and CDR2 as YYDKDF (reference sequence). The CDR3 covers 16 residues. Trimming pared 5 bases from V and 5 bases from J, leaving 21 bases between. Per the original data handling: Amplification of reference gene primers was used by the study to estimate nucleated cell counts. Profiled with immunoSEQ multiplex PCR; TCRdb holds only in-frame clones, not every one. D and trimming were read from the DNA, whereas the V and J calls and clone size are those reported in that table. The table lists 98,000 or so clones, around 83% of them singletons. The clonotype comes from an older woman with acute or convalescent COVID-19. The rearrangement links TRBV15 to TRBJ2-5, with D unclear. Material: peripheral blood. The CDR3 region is CATSSPSSTHGETQYF. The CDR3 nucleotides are TGTGCCACCAGCTCTCCTTCCAGTACCCATGGCGAGACCCAGTACTTC.